A selection of T cell receptor beta chains follows, all from one sample in a study of blood T cells in healthy people across ages. TCRdb redid the calling of the 5' RACE reads with MiXCR, one entry per CDR3 protein. In the table there are about 970,000 distinct CDR3 sequences, roughly half of which are singletons. Specimen: blood. These receptor sequences come from a woman in her fifties or sixties in good health. The CDR3 runs from the conserved cysteine through the conserved F or W. A D gene is named only where the DNA matches it firmly. Clone size, where shown, is once, few, many, or a class for clones that have expanded.

len,v_gene,abundance,j_gene,d_gene,CDR3nt,CDR3aa
13,TRBV6-6,few,TRBJ2-7,NA,TGTGCCAGCAATTACGGGAGCTCCTACGAGCAGTACTTC,CASNYGSSYEQYF
15,TRBV20-1,NA,TRBJ2-7,NA,TGCAGTGCTAGAGATCAGCGCTGGGGCTACAATGAGCAGTACTTC,CSARDQRWGYNEQYF
14,TRBV12-3/TRBV12-4,few,TRBJ2-5,TRBD1,TGTGCCAGCAGTTTGGTGCAGGGGGTAGAGACCCAGTACTTC,CASSLVQGVETQYF
19,TRBV28,NA,TRBJ2-7,TRBD2,TGTGCCAGCAGTTTCCACCTAGCGGGAGGGAGAAATTTGGCCTACGAGCAGTACTTC,CASSFHLAGGRNLAYEQYF
15,TRBV30,NA,TRBJ2-7,NA,TGTGCCTGGAGTGTACCCTCAGATTTGATTAACGAGCAGTACTTC,CAWSVPSDLINEQYF
14,TRBV3-1,NA,TRBJ2-3,NA,TGTGCCAGCACTACAGGCCCTAGCACAGATACGCAGTATTTT,CASTTGPSTDTQYF
13,TRBV11-1,NA,TRBJ2-5,NA,TGTGCCAGCCGAGAACAGGTCCAAGAGACCCAGTACTTC,CASREQVQETQYF
14,TRBV20-1,few,TRBJ2-7,NA,TGCAGTGCTAAAGGACAACAATCATTTTACGAGCAGTACTTC,CSAKGQQSFYEQYF
15,TRBV7-8,NA,TRBJ2-5,TRBD2,TGTGCCAGCAGAGCACGACCGGGAGGGCAAGAGACCCAGTACTTC,CASRARPGGQETQYF
12,TRBV29-1,few,TRBJ2-7,NA,TGCGGCGTTGCCAGGACCTCCTACGAGCAGTACTTC,CGVARTSYEQYF
15,TRBV7-2,NA,TRBJ2-7,NA,TGTGCCAGCAGCCCCGGATCCGGGAATGTCTACGAGCAGTACTTC,CASSPGSGNVYEQYF
18,TRBV15,NA,TRBJ1-4,NA,TGTGCCACCAGCAGAGAGAGTTCGGGACGGGGGGTTTACGAAAAACTGTTTTTT,CATSRESSGRGVYEKLFF
14,TRBV7-9,once,TRBJ1-4,NA,TGTGCCAGCAGAGGAGTTTCAGCGGATGAAAAACTGTTTTTT,CASRGVSADEKLFF
14,TRBV28,NA,TRBJ1-2,TRBD1,TGTGCCAGCAGGGTGAGGGGGCGCGGCTATGGCTACACCTTC,CASRVRGRGYGYTF
16,TRBV20-1,NA,TRBJ2-1,TRBD2,TGCAGTGCTGGCACCTTCGGGGCGGGAGTTAGCAATGAGCAGTTTTTC,CSAGTFGAGVSNEQFF
11,TRBV20-1,NA,TRBJ2-1,NA,TGCAGTGCGCGCACGGGGGATGAGCAGTTCTTC,CSARTGDEQFF
16,TRBV28,few,TRBJ1-2,NA,TGTGCCAGCAGTTTAATCTCTGCCGGGTTTCGGAGTGGCTACACCTTC,CASSLISAGFRSGYTF
14,TRBV20-1,NA,TRBJ1-5,TRBD1,TGCAGTGCTAGATTAGGGGGCGCGAGTCAGCCCCAGCATTTT,CSARLGGASQPQHF
16,TRBV12-3/TRBV12-4,few,TRBJ1-6,TRBD1,TGTGCCAGCAGCTCAGGGGGCAGCTCCTATAATTCACCCCTCCACTTT,CASSSGGSSYNSPLHF
17,TRBV12-3/TRBV12-4,once,TRBJ2-7,TRBD1,TGTGCCAGCAGTTTTTCCTCAATGGGGACAGGGGGCGTCGAGCAGTACTTC,CASSFSSMGTGGVEQYF
14,TRBV20-1,NA,TRBJ1-2,TRBD1,TGCAGTGCAAACACCGGACAGGGGGGATATGACTACACCTTC,CSANTGQGGYDYTF
14,TRBV18,few,TRBJ1-5,NA,TGTGCCAGCTCACCGACCGGGACCAATCAGCCCCAGCATTTT,CASSPTGTNQPQHF
15,TRBV7-2,NA,TRBJ2-7,TRBD2,TGTGCCAGCAGCAATGGACTAGCGGGAGACGACGAGCAGTACTTC,CASSNGLAGDDEQYF
16,TRBV4-3,NA,TRBJ1-1,NA,TGCGCCAGCAGCCAAGACGCGGCCGGTTCGTACACTGAAGCTTTCTTT,CASSQDAAGSYTEAFF
18,TRBV4-2,NA,TRBJ2-6,TRBD1,TGTGCCAGCAGCCATCCCGGACAGGCGACTACTGGGGCCAACGTCCTGACTTTC,CASSHPGQATTGANVLTF
16,TRBV10-2,NA,TRBJ2-5,NA,TGCGCCAGCAGTGAGCCGAGGGGGGGGGTTGGAGAGACCCAGTACTTC,CASSEPRGGVGETQYF
13,TRBV6-6,NA,TRBJ1-2,NA,TGTGCCAGCAGTCCCAGGTCCTCCGAGGGCTACACCTTC,CASSPRSSEGYTF
15,TRBV7-2,few,TRBJ2-3,NA,TGTGCCAGCAGCTTGACGGCCCCTAGCACAGATACGCAGTATTTT,CASSLTAPSTDTQYF
16,TRBV7-3,NA,TRBJ2-3,TRBD2,TGTGCCAGCAGCTTACACGGGACTAGCGGCACAGATACGCAGTATTTT,CASSLHGTSGTDTQYF
14,TRBV7-9,NA,TRBJ2-5,TRBD2,TGTGCCAGCAGGGTTCAGTGGGAGGGAGAGACCCAGTACTTC,CASRVQWEGETQYF
15,TRBV20-1,NA,TRBJ2-3,TRBD2,TGCAGTGCTAGTAAAGCGGGAGGGCCCACAGATACGCAGTATTTT,CSASKAGGPTDTQYF
14,TRBV20-1,NA,TRBJ2-1,NA,TGCAGTGCTCGGAAGCCGGGACTTTACAATGAGCAGTTCTTC,CSARKPGLYNEQFF
18,TRBV6-5,NA,TRBJ2-3,NA,TGTGCCAGCAGTTGGACACCTCAGACAGTGGTGCGGGCGGATACGCAGTATTTT,CASSWTPQTVVRADTQYF
13,TRBV30,few,TRBJ1-2,NA,TGTGCCTGGACGGGGGGAGCTAACTATGGCTACACCTTC,CAWTGGANYGYTF
13,TRBV6-2/TRBV6-3,few,TRBJ2-5,NA,TGTGCCAGCAGCCAAAGGTACCTGGAGACCCAGTACTTC,CASSQRYLETQYF
18,TRBV28,NA,TRBJ2-6,TRBD1,TGTGCCAGCAGTGGACAGGGGAGGCCCCCTTCTGGGGCCAACGTCCTGACTTTC,CASSGQGRPPSGANVLTF
15,TRBV20-1,NA,TRBJ1-2,NA,TGCAGTGCTACCCTGGGTGGAGCGTCTAACTATGGCTACACCTTC,CSATLGGASNYGYTF
14,TRBV12-3/TRBV12-4,NA,TRBJ2-3,NA,TGTGCCAGCAGTCCGACGGACAACACAGATACGCAGTATTTT,CASSPTDNTDTQYF
10,TRBV20-1,NA,TRBJ2-1,NA,TGCAGTGCTAGTCTACAGGACCAGTTCTTC,CSASLQDQFF
14,TRBV27,NA,TRBJ2-4,NA,TGTGCCAGCAGTCATACAGTCCCCATCTCGATTCAGTACTTC,CASSHTVPISIQYF
16,TRBV28,NA,TRBJ2-7,TRBD1,TGTGCCAGCAGTTTACCTCCGGGACAGGGGCTGTACGAGCAGTACTTC,CASSLPPGQGLYEQYF
17,TRBV5-1,NA,TRBJ2-6,TRBD1,TGCGCCAGCAGCTGGGGGACAGGTTCTTCTGGGGCCAACGTCCTGACTTTC,CASSWGTGSSGANVLTF
15,TRBV5-1,NA,TRBJ2-5,TRBD2,TGCGCCAGCAGCTTGATGACTAGCGGAAAAGAGACCCAGTACTTC,CASSLMTSGKETQYF
16,TRBV4-3,few,TRBJ2-3,TRBD2,TGCGCCAGCAGCCAAGTAGGAGCGGGAGTAGGAGATACGCAGTATTTT,CASSQVGAGVGDTQYF
13,TRBV27,NA,TRBJ2-7,TRBD2,TGTGCTAGCAGGATAGGCGGGGGTTACGAGCAGTACTTC,CASRIGGGYEQYF
15,TRBV5-1,NA,TRBJ2-1,NA,TGCGCCAGCAGCCCAAGCGGGCTTCGGGACAATGAGCAGTTCTTC,CASSPSGLRDNEQFF
13,TRBV28,NA,TRBJ1-1,NA,TGTGCCAGCAGTTTTTCGAGAAACACTGAAGCTTTCTTT,CASSFSRNTEAFF
14,TRBV3-1,few,TRBJ2-1,NA,TGTGCCAGCAGCGAAATTGGAGGGGGACATGAGCAGTTCTTC,CASSEIGGGHEQFF
11,TRBV28,NA,TRBJ2-7,TRBD1,TGTGCCAGCAGTTTAAGGGACAGGCAGTACTTC,CASSLRDRQYF
11,TRBV7-9,NA,TRBJ2-2,NA,TGTGCCAACGGCGGGTTCGGGGAGCTGTTTTTT,CANGGFGELFF
15,TRBV12-3/TRBV12-4,NA,TRBJ2-3,TRBD1,TGTGCCAGCACCAAGGACAGGGACCACACAGATACGCAGTATTTT,CASTKDRDHTDTQYF
18,TRBV6-1,NA,TRBJ2-6,TRBD1,TGTGCCAGCAGTCCTTGGACAGGGAAATTCTCTGGGGCCAACGTCCTGACTTTC,CASSPWTGKFSGANVLTF
15,TRBV20-1,NA,TRBJ2-1,TRBD2,TGCAGTGCTAATTTTGCGGGAGGGCCATTAAATGAGCAGTTCTTC,CSANFAGGPLNEQFF
15,TRBV7-2,NA,TRBJ1-5,NA,TGTGCCAGCAGCTTAGCGGGGGCGCGCAATCAGCCCCAGCATTTT,CASSLAGARNQPQHF